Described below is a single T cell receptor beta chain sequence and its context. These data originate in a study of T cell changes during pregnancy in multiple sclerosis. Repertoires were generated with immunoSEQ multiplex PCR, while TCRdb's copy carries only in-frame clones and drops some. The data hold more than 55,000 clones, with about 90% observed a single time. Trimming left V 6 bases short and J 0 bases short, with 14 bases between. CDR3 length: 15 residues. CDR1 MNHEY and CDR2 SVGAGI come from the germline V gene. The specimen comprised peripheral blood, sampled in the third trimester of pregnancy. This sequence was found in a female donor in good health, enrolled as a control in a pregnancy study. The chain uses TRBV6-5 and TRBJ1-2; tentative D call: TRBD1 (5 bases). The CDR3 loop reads CASRQVAIANYGYTF. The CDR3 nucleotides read TGTGCCAGCAGACAGGTGGCGATAGCTAACTATGGCTACACCTTC.